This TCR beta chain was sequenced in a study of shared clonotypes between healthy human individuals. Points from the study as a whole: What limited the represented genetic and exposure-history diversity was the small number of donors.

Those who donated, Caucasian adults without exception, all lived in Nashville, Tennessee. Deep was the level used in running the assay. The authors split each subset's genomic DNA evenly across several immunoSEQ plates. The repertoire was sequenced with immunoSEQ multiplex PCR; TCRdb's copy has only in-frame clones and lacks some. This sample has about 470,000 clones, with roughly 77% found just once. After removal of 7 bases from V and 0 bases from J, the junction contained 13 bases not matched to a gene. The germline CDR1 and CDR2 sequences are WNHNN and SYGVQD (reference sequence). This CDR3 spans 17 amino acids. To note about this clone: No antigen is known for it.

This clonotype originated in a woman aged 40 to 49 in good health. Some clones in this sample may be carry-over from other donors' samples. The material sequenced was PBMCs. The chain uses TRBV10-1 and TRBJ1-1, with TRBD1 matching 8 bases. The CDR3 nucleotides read TGCGCCAGCACAGACTATCTCAGGGGGCATTTGAACACTGAAGCTTTCTTT. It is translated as CASTDYLRGHLNTEAFF.